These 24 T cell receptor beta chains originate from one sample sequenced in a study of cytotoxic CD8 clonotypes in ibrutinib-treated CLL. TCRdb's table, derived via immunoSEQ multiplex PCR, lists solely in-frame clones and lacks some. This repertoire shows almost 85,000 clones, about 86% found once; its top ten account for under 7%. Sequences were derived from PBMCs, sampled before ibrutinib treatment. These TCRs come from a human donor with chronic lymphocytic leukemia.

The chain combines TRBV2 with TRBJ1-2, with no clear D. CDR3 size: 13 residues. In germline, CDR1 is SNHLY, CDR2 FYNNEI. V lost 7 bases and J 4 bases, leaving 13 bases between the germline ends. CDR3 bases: TGTGCCAGCACCGAGAAGGGCGCCTATGGCTACACCTTC. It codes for CASTEKGAYGYTF.

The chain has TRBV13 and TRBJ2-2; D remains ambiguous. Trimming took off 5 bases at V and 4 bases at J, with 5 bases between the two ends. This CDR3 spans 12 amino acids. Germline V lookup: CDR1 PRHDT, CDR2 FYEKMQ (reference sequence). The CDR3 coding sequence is TGTGCCAGCAGCCCACTCACCGGGGAGCTGTTTTTT. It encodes CASSPLTGELFF.

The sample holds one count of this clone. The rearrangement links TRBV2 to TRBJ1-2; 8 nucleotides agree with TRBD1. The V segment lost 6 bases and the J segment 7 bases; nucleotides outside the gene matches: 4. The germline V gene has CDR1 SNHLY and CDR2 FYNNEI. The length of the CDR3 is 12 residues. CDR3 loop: CASRQDRVGYTF. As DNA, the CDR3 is TGTGCCAGCAGACAGGACAGGGTTGGCTACACCTTC.

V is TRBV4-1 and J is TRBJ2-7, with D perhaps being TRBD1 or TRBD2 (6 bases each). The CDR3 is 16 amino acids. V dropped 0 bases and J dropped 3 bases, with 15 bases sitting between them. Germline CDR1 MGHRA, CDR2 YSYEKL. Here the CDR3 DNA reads TGCGCCAGCAGCCAAGAAGGGGGGTTCGGGGACTACGAGCAGTACTTC. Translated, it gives CASSQEGGFGDYEQYF.

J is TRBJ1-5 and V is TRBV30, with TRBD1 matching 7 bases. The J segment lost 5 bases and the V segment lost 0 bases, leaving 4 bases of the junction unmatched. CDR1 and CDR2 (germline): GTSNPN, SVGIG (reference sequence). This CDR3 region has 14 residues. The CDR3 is CAWSVEGGHQPQHF. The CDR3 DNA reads TGTGCCTGGAGTGTAGAAGGGGGCCATCAGCCCCAGCATTTT. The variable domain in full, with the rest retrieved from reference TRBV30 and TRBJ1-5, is SQTIHQWPATLVQPVGSPLSLECTVEGTSNPNLYWYRQAAGRGLQLLFYSVGIGQISSEVPQNLSASRPQDRQFILSSKKLLLSDSGFYLCAWSVEGGHQPQHFGDGTRLSIL.

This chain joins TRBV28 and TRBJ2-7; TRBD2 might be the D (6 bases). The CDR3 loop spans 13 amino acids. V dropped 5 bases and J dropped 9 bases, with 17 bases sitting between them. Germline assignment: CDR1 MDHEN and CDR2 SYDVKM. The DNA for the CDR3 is TGTGCCAGCAGTCGACGGGACTCCTCCGGGCAGTACTTC. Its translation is CASSRRDSSGQYF.

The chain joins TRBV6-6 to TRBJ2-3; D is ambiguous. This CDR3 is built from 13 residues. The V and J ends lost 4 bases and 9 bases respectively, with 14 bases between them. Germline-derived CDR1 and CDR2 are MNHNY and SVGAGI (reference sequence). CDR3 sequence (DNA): TGTGCCAGCAGTTCCCCCCGTGCGGTAACGCAGTATTTT. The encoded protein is CASSSPRAVTQYF.

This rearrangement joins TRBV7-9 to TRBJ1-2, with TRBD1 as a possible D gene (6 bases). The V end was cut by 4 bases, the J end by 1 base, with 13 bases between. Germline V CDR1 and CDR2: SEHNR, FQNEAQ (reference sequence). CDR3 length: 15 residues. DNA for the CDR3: TGTGCCAGCAGCTCCACCGGGACACATAACTATGGCTACACCTTC. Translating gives CASSSTGTHNYGYTF.

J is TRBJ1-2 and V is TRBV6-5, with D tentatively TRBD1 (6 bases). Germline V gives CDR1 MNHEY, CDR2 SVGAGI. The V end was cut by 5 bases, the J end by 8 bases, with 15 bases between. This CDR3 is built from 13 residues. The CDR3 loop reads CASSRSQGGGYTF. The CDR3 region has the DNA TGTGCCAGCAGTCGTTCACAGGGAGGCGGCTACACCTTC.

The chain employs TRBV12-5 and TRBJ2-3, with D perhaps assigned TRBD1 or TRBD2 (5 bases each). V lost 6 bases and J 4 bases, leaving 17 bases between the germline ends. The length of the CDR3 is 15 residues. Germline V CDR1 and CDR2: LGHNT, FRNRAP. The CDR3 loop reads CASGWTGTNPDTQYF. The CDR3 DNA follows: TGTGCTAGTGGCTGGACCGGGACCAACCCAGATACGCAGTATTTT. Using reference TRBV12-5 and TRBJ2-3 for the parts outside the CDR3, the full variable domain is DARVTQTPRHKVTEMGQEVTMRCQPILGHNTVFWYRQTMMQGLELLAYFRNRAPLDDSGMPKDRFSAEMPDATLATLKIQPSEPRDSAVYFCASGWTGTNPDTQYFGPGTRLTVL.

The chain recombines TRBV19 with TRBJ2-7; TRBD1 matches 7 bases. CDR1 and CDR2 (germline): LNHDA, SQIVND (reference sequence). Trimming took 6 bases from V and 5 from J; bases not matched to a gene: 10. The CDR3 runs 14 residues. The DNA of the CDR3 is TGTGCCAGTAGCCGACAGGGTAACAAGGACGAGCAGTACTTC. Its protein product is CASSRQGNKDEQYF.

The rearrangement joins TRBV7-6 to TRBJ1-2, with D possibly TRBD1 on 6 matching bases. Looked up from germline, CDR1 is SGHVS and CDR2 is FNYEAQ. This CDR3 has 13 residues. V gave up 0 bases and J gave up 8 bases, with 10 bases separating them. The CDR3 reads CASSLATGSGYTF. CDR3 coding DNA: TGTGCCAGCAGCTTAGCCACAGGGAGCGGCTACACCTTC.

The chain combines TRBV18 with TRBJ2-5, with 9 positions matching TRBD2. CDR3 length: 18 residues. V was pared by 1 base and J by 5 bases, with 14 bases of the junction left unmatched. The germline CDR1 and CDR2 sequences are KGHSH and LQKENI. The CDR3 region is CASSPLIGLAGPRETQYF. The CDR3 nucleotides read TGTGCCAGCTCACCACTCATCGGGCTAGCGGGACCTCGGGAGACCCAGTACTTC.

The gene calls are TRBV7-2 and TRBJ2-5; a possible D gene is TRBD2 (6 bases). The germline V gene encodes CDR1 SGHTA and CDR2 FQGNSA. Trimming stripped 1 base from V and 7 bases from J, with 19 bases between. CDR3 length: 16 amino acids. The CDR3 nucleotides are TGTGCCAGCAGCTTAGGGGGCTCGGGGGAGCCAGGGACCCAGTACTTC. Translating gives CASSLGGSGEPGTQYF.

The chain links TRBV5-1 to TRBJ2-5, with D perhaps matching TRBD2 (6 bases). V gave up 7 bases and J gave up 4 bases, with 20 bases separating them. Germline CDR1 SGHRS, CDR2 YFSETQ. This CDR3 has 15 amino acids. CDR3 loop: CASGDETGAGETQYF. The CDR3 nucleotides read TGCGCCAGCGGGGATGAGACTGGAGCGGGAGAGACCCAGTACTTC.

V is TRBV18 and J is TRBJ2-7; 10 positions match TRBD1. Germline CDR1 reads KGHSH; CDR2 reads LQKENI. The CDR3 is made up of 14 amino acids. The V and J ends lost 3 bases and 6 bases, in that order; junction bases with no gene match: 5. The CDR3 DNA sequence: TGTGCCAGCTCACCGGGGACAGGGGTGGTCGAGCAGTACTTC. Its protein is CASSPGTGVVEQYF. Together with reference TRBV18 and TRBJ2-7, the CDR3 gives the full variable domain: NAGVMQNPRHLVRRRGQEARLRCSPMKGHSHVYWYRQLPEEGLKFMVYLQKENIIDESGMPKERFSAEFPKEGPSILRIQQVVRGDSAAYFCASSPGTGVVEQYFGPGTRLTVT.

This CDR3 is CASSPRRGGSDGYTF. In DNA, the CDR3 is TGTGCCAGCAGTCCCCGGCGGGGGGGATCAGATGGCTACACCTTC. V and J are TRBV27 and TRBJ1-2; possibly TRBD1 for D (5 bases). From germline, CDR1 is MNHEY and CDR2 SMNVEV (reference sequence). CDR3 length: 15 residues. The V end lost 5 bases, the J end lost 6 bases, and 19 bases lay between the germline ends.

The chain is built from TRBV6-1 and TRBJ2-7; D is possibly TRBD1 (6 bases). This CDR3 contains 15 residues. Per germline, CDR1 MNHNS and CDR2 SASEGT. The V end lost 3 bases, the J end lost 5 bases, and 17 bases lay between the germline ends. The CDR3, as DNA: TGTGCCAGCAGTGAGGGGAGTGGGGGCAGGCACGAGCAGTACTTC. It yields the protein CASSEGSGGRHEQYF.

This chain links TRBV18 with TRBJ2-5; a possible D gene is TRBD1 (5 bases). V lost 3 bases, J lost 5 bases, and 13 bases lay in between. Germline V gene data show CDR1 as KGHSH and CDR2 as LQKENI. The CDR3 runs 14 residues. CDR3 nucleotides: TGTGCCAGCTCACCGCAGGGTCTGACGGAGACCCAGTACTTC. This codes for CASSPQGLTETQYF.

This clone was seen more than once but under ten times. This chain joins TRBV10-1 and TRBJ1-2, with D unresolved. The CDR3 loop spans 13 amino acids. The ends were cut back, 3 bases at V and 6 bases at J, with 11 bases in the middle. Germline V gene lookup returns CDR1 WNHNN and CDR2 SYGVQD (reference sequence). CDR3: CASSDKVLDGYTF. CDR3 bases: TGCGCCAGCAGTGACAAGGTTTTAGATGGCTACACCTTC.

CDR3 nucleotides: TGTGCCAGCAGTGAAGCGTTGGGGGAGAACTATGGCTACACCTTC. It specifies CASSEALGENYGYTF. V and J are TRBV6-1 and TRBJ1-2; D may be TRBD1 (5 bases). The CDR3 contains 15 residues. From germline, CDR1 is MNHNS and CDR2 SASEGT. Deletions cut 0 bases from V and 2 bases from J, with 10 bases between.

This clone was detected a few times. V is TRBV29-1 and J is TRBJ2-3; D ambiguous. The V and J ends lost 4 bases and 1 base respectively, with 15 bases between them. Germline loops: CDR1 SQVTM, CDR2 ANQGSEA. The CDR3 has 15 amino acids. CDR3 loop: CSVADGPLGTDTQYF. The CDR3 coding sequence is TGCAGCGTTGCCGACGGGCCTTTAGGCACAGATACGCAGTATTTT.

The CDR3 DNA is TGTGCCAGCAGCGGCTACAGGCATGGCTACACCTTC. Its translation is CASSGYRHGYTF. This rearrangement joins TRBV9 to TRBJ1-2; D is perhaps TRBD1 (5 bases). This CDR3 contains 12 residues. V was cut by 3 bases and J by 6 bases, with 9 bases left in between. Germline CDR1 is SGDLS and CDR2 is YYNGEE.

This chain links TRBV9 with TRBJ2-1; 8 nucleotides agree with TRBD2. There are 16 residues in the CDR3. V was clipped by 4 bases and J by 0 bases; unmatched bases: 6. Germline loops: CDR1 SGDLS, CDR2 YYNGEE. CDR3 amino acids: CASSPRSGSSYNEQFF. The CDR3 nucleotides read TGTGCCAGCAGCCCACGCAGCGGGAGCTCCTACAATGAGCAGTTCTTC.